These T cell receptor beta chains were read from a single sample in a study of OX40 agonist ivuxolimab in advanced cancers. The protocol was immunoSEQ multiplex PCR, while the TCRdb copy is restricted to in-frame clones and leaves out a portion. The top ten clones hold 0.25% to 0.3% of a sample with about 120,000 clones, 89% of them seen once. The source was CD4+ or CD8+ T cells sorted from blood, collected in a trial of the OX40 agonist ivuxolimab. The receptor set was obtained from an adult with an advanced solid tumor such as melanoma, head and neck, liver or kidney cancer. The CDR3 runs from the conserved cysteine through the conserved F or W. D genes are given only for firm matches. Some rows mark clone size as missing; the rest say once, few, many or name a class of expanded clone.

d_gene: NA
j_gene: TRBJ2-1
len: 14
abundance: NA
v_gene: TRBV16
CDR3aa: CASSQSQSGNEQFF
CDR3nt: TGTGCCAGCAGCCAATCCCAGTCAGGCAATGAGCAGTTCTTC

d_gene: NA
j_gene: TRBJ2-1
len: 14
abundance: NA
v_gene: TRBV10-1
CDR3aa: CASSATPELHEQFF
CDR3nt: TGCGCCAGCAGTGCCACACCAGAGCTCCATGAGCAGTTCTTC

d_gene: NA
j_gene: TRBJ2-7
len: 18
abundance: NA
v_gene: TRBV15
CDR3aa: CATSRDRGDRTISYEQYF
CDR3nt: TGTGCCACCAGCAGAGATAGGGGCGACAGGACGATCTCCTACGAGCAGTACTTC

d_gene: TRBD2
j_gene: TRBJ2-3
len: 16
abundance: NA
v_gene: TRBV5-1
CDR3aa: CASSLAAGGPSDTQYF
CDR3nt: TGCGCCAGCAGCTTGGCTGCGGGAGGGCCTTCAGATACGCAGTATTTT

d_gene: NA
j_gene: TRBJ2-7
len: 13
abundance: NA
v_gene: TRBV6-6
CDR3aa: CASMAGQYYEQYF
CDR3nt: TGTGCCAGCATGGCGGGCCAGTACTACGAGCAGTACTTC

d_gene: NA
j_gene: TRBJ1-2
len: 16
abundance: NA
v_gene: TRBV14
CDR3aa: CASSQVRSQVGYGYTF
CDR3nt: TGTGCCAGCAGCCAAGTTCGATCCCAAGTCGGCTATGGCTACACCTTC

d_gene: NA
j_gene: TRBJ1-1
len: 13
abundance: NA
v_gene: TRBV9
CDR3aa: CASSVEQNTEAFF
CDR3nt: TGTGCCAGCAGCGTAGAACAGAACACTGAAGCTTTCTTT

d_gene: NA
j_gene: TRBJ1-1
len: 13
abundance: NA
v_gene: TRBV6-1
CDR3aa: CASSERGIPEAFF
CDR3nt: TGTGCCAGCAGTGAAAGGGGGATCCCTGAAGCTTTCTTT

d_gene: NA
j_gene: TRBJ2-3
len: 16
abundance: few
v_gene: TRBV2
CDR3aa: CASSVTRGVSTDTQYF
CDR3nt: TGTGCCAGCAGTGTAACAAGGGGAGTCAGCACAGATACGCAGTATTTT

d_gene: NA
j_gene: TRBJ1-3
len: 15
abundance: once
v_gene: TRBV4-1
CDR3aa: CASRLQGGSGNTIYF
CDR3nt: TGCGCCAGCAGATTACAGGGTGGTTCTGGAAACACCATATATTTT

d_gene: NA
j_gene: TRBJ2-1
len: 13
abundance: NA
v_gene: TRBV11-3
CDR3aa: CASSLGEPPEQFF
CDR3nt: TGTGCCAGCAGCTTAGGTGAGCCTCCAGAGCAGTTCTTC

d_gene: TRBD1
j_gene: TRBJ1-5
len: 15
abundance: NA
v_gene: TRBV19
CDR3aa: CASSKDREEDQPQHF
CDR3nt: TGTGCCAGTAGCAAGGACAGGGAGGAGGATCAGCCCCAGCATTTT

d_gene: TRBD1
j_gene: TRBJ1-1
len: 11
abundance: NA
v_gene: TRBV6-6
CDR3aa: CASSRQGEAFF
CDR3nt: TGTGCCAGCAGTCGACAGGGTGAAGCTTTCTTT

d_gene: NA
j_gene: TRBJ1-1
len: 16
abundance: NA
v_gene: TRBV5-1
CDR3aa: CASSLNVGTPNTEAFF
CDR3nt: TGCGCCAGCAGCTTGAACGTAGGTACCCCTAACACTGAAGCTTTCTTT

d_gene: NA
j_gene: TRBJ2-7
len: 14
abundance: NA
v_gene: TRBV7-8
CDR3aa: CASSSRGDLREQYF
CDR3nt: TGTGCCAGCAGCTCTAGGGGGGACCTTCGGGAGCAGTACTTC

d_gene: TRBD1
j_gene: TRBJ1-5
len: 11
abundance: NA
v_gene: TRBV6-6
CDR3aa: CASHIQGAQHF
CDR3nt: TGTGCCAGTCATATTCAGGGGGCCCAGCATTTT

d_gene: NA
j_gene: TRBJ2-5
len: 13
abundance: NA
v_gene: TRBV6-6
CDR3aa: CASISRGQETQYF
CDR3nt: TGTGCCAGCATCTCCCGGGGGCAAGAGACCCAGTACTTC

d_gene: TRBD2
j_gene: TRBJ2-5
len: 17
abundance: NA
v_gene: TRBV4-3
CDR3aa: CASSRRLPGLAVETQYF
CDR3nt: TGCGCCAGCAGCCGTAGGTTACCGGGACTAGCGGTAGAGACCCAGTACTTC

d_gene: NA
j_gene: TRBJ1-5
len: 13
abundance: once
v_gene: TRBV7-7
CDR3aa: CASSRDMYQPQHF
CDR3nt: TGTGCTAGCAGCAGGGACATGTATCAGCCCCAGCATTTT

d_gene: NA
j_gene: TRBJ2-5
len: 14
abundance: NA
v_gene: TRBV7-2
CDR3aa: CASSLAGIQETQYF
CDR3nt: TGTGCCAGCAGCTTAGCGGGCATCCAAGAGACCCAGTACTTC

d_gene: NA
j_gene: TRBJ1-1
len: 13
abundance: once
v_gene: TRBV6-1
CDR3aa: CASRTKLNTEAFF
CDR3nt: TGTGCCAGCAGGACTAAATTGAACACTGAAGCTTTCTTT